These 15 T cell receptor beta chains were sequenced from one sample in a study of identical twins. TCRdb itself ran the 5' RACE reads through MiXCR, one entry per CDR3 protein. The sample records about 240,000 distinct CDR3 sequences, approximately 8% being singletons. The data were also submitted as part of a second study, on yellow fever vaccine responses in identical twins.

Sequencing was done on a sample of CD8+ T cells sorted from blood. Every receptor here comes from a woman under 30 in good health.

This chain connects TRBV2 to TRBJ1-4; TRBD1 is a possible D gene (5 bases). The ends were cut back, 5 bases at V and 0 bases at J, with 10 bases in the middle. Germline V gene sequence: CDR1 SNHLY, CDR2 FYNNEI. The CDR3 spans 15 residues. The CDR3 nucleotides read TGTGCCAGCAGTAGGACACGGGCAACTAATGAAAAACTGTTTTTT. Translating gives CASSRTRATNEKLFF.

The rearrangement uses TRBV7-9 and TRBJ2-1; no clear D. In germline, CDR1 is SEHNR, CDR2 FQNEAQ (reference sequence). Trimming shortened V by 1 base and J by 6 bases, and 13 bases separated the two germline ends. The CDR3 is made up of 15 amino acids. CDR3 in DNA: TGTGCCAGCAGCTTAGGCGCCGGGTTGAGCAATGAGCAGTTCTTC. It specifies CASSLGAGLSNEQFF.

The V and J genes are TRBV7-2 and TRBJ2-1; no definite D call. Trimming shortened V by 3 bases and J by 0 bases, and 12 bases separated the two germline ends. CDR3 length: 16 residues. Germline-derived CDR1 and CDR2 are SGHTA and FQGNSA. The CDR3 DNA is TGTGCCAGCAGCTTGCAATTGGGCCCCTCCTACAATGAGCAGTTCTTC. Amino acids: CASSLQLGPSYNEQFF.

This clonotype was found a few times. This chain links TRBV12-3 or TRBV12-4 with TRBJ2-3; D tentatively fits TRBD1 or TRBD2 (5 bases each). This CDR3 comprises 15 residues. The V gene lost 5 bases and the J gene lost 1 base, with 13 bases spanning the gap. This CDR3 is CASSPGTPGTDTQYF. DNA of the CDR3: TGTGCCAGCAGTCCCGGGACCCCCGGCACAGATACGCAGTATTTT.

At least ten counts were recorded for this clonotype. The J gene is TRBJ2-2, the V gene TRBV29-1; unclear D gene. The CDR3 contains 11 residues. Germline V gene data show CDR1 as SQVTM and CDR2 as ANQGSEA. Trimming cost V 4 bases and J 4 bases, with 4 bases left between them. The CDR3 region is CSVGVTGELFF. The CDR3 DNA is TGCAGCGTTGGGGTCACCGGGGAGCTGTTTTTT.

This clonotype was detected only a few times. The chain carries TRBV7-2 and TRBJ2-5; 10 bases align to TRBD2. Losses at the gene ends were 5 bases for V and 1 base for J; bases not matched to a gene: 10. Germline CDR1 SGHTA, CDR2 FQGNSA. The CDR3 runs to 17 residues. CDR3 sequence reads: CASSAMIAGGPQETQYF. The DNA of the CDR3 is TGTGCCAGCAGCGCAATGATAGCGGGAGGCCCCCAAGAGACCCAGTACTTC. Full variable domain (remainder filled in from reference TRBV7-2 and TRBJ2-5): GAGVSQSPSNKVTEKGKDVELRCDPISGHTALYWYRQSLGQGLEFLIYFQGNSAPDKSGLPSDRFSAERTGGSVSTLTIQRTQQEDSAVYLCASSAMIAGGPQETQYFGPGTRLLVL.

The rearrangement links TRBV19 to TRBJ1-4; weak D call: TRBD1 (5 bases). Trimming pared 6 bases from V and 4 bases from J, leaving 15 bases between. Germline V gene lookup returns CDR1 LNHDA and CDR2 SQIVND (reference sequence). This CDR3 region has 15 residues. CDR3: CASRRQRDFNEKLFF. CDR3 DNA: TGTGCCAGTAGACGACAGCGCGACTTTAATGAAAAACTGTTTTTT.

This chain links TRBV2 with TRBJ1-2; D remains unclear. Trimming left V 1 base short and J 9 bases short, with 15 bases between. Germline V lookup: CDR1 SNHLY, CDR2 FYNNEI. This CDR3 has 14 amino acids. The CDR3 DNA sequence: TGTGCCAGCAGTGAAGGGGGTCGGCCGTCAAGCTACACCTTC. Translating it yields CASSEGGRPSSYTF.

In this sample, this clonotype turned up many times. The chain employs TRBV27 and TRBJ2-1; no firm D call. Germline V gene data show CDR1 as MNHEY and CDR2 as SMNVEV (reference sequence). CDR3 length: 14 amino acids. Between the trimmed V and J ends, which lost 3 bases and 2 bases, there was a span of 8 bases. The CDR3 loop is CASSLPDTYNEQFF. The CDR3 DNA reads TGTGCCAGCAGTTTGCCGGATACCTACAATGAGCAGTTCTTC.

This clonotype appeared many times. V is TRBV5-1 and J is TRBJ2-1; 8 bases are shared with TRBD1. Germline assignment: CDR1 SGHRS and CDR2 YFSETQ. V was clipped by 0 bases and J by 7 bases; unmatched bases: 6. The CDR3 length is 15 residues. CDR3 loop: CASSLADRVVNEQFF. The CDR3, as DNA: TGCGCCAGCAGCTTGGCGGACAGGGTGGTAAATGAGCAGTTCTTC. Based on the CDR3 plus reference TRBV5-1 and TRBJ2-1, the full variable domain is KAGVTQTPRYLIKTRGQQVTLSCSPISGHRSVSWYQQTPGQGLQFLFEYFSETQRNKGNFPGRFSGRQFSNSRSEMNVSTLELGDSALYLCASSLADRVVNEQFFGPGTRLTVL.

This clonotype turned up a few times. At one boundary the junction diverges from the germline segment, which might be a read error. The chain joins TRBV20-1 to TRBJ2-1, with TRBD2 identical over 13 bases. Germline V lookup: CDR1 DFQATT, CDR2 SNEGSKA (reference sequence). CDR3 size: 17 residues. CDR3 bases: TGCTGTGCTAGAGATCGCCTACTAGCGGGGGGGTACAATGAGCAGTTCTTC. Its translation: CCARDRLLAGGYNEQFF.

This clonotype was observed a handful of times. This rearrangement joins TRBV2 to TRBJ2-1; D not certain. The CDR3 runs to 14 residues. V lost 4 bases and J lost 0, with 7 bases in between. Germline CDR1 SNHLY, CDR2 FYNNEI. CDR3 loop: CASSVGISYNEQFF. CDR3 coding DNA: TGTGCCAGCAGTGTTGGGATCTCCTACAATGAGCAGTTCTTC.

This clonotype has only a few counts. The chain joins TRBV20-1 to TRBJ2-3; D perhaps matches TRBD2 (5 bases). From germline, CDR1 is DFQATT and CDR2 SNEGSKA (reference sequence). Trimming left V 2 bases short and J 7 bases short, with 13 bases between. The length of the CDR3 is 13 residues. CDR3 coding DNA: TGCAGTGCTAGAACGAGGGAGAGCCATACGCAGTATTTT. This sequence encodes CSARTRESHTQYF.

The sample holds many counts of this clonotype. This chain joins TRBV7-9 and TRBJ1-1; D possibly corresponds to TRBD1 (6 bases). V gave up 5 bases and J gave up 5 bases, with 9 bases separating them. Germline loops: CDR1 SEHNR, CDR2 FQNEAQ (reference sequence). The CDR3 has 12 amino acids. The CDR3 DNA sequence: TGTGCCAGCAGCCAAGGACAGACTGAAGCTTTCTTT. Its protein is CASSQGQTEAFF.

This clonotype was detected a few times. This CDR3 is CASSLDPLGGVERTNTGELFF. The CDR3 DNA reads TGTGCCAGCAGCTTAGACCCTTTGGGGGGAGTGGAGAGAACGAACACCGGGGAGCTGTTTTTT. The chain has TRBV11-1 and TRBJ2-2, with a tentative D call TRBD2 (6 bases). This CDR3 comprises 21 residues. V lost 1 base to trimming and J lost 0 bases, with 24 bases between them. Germline CDR1 is SGHAT and CDR2 is FQDESV (reference sequence).